The 28 T cell receptor beta chains in this list originate from one sample, sequenced in a study of regulatory dendritic cells for organ transplantation. Libraries were prepared by immunoSEQ multiplex PCR; TCRdb keeps only in-frame clonotypes and omits some of them. This sample yields about 34,000 clones, of which about 88% are seen a single time; over 0.06% belongs to the top ten. Sample: naive CD4+ T cells from blood. Subset here: CD45RA+ naive T cells. Source of these receptors: a human donor in good health.

This chain uses TRBV7-9 with TRBJ2-3; 7 nucleotides align to TRBD1. CDR3 length equals 17 residues. The V gene's germline CDR1 is SEHNR and CDR2 FQNEAQ (reference sequence). V lost 1 base and J lost 0; bases outside the gene matches: 7. CDR3 coding DNA: TGTGCCAGCAGCTTAGGCGACAGGGTTTTGAGCACAGATACGCAGTATTTT. Its protein is CASSLGDRVLSTDTQYF.

Notes on this clone: The junction differs from germline at one of its ends, possibly a read error. V usage is TRBV6-6 and J usage is TRBJ2-5; possibly TRBD1 or TRBD2 for D (5 bases each). Germline V gene data show CDR1 as MNHNY and CDR2 as SVGAGI (reference sequence). The CDR3 is 13 residues long. CDR3 DNA sequence: TGTGCCAGCAGTTACACACCGGGACCCCCGGGTCACTTC. Translated, it gives CASSYTPGPPGHF.

The chain combines TRBV6-1 with TRBJ1-1; possibly TRBD1 for D (6 bases). The CDR3 runs 15 residues. V was clipped by 7 bases and J by 0 bases, with 15 bases between them. Per germline, CDR1 MNHNS and CDR2 SASEGT. DNA for the CDR3: TGTGCCAGCACTTTTACCGGGACATTGAACACTGAAGCTTTCTTT. It translates to CASTFTGTLNTEAFF.

V is TRBV30 and J is TRBJ2-5; D possibly corresponds to TRBD1 (5 bases). The germline V gene encodes CDR1 GTSNPN and CDR2 SVGIG (reference sequence). The V end lost 3 bases, the J end lost 5 bases, and 16 bases lay between the germline ends. CDR3 length: 14 amino acids. The chain's CDR3 is CAWSKSGSGETQYF. CDR3 in DNA: TGTGCCTGGAGCAAGTCAGGGTCGGGCGAGACCCAGTACTTC.

This chain connects TRBV19 to TRBJ2-6; 7 bases are a match to TRBD1. This CDR3 spans 15 amino acids. The trim removed 11 bases at V and 0 bases at J, leaving 7 bases unmatched. Germline-derived CDR1 and CDR2 are LNHDA and SQIVND (reference sequence). CDR3 residues: CASWTGGSGANVLTF. The CDR3 DNA is TGTGCCTCTTGGACAGGAGGCTCTGGGGCCAACGTCCTGACTTTC.

This chain links TRBV19 with TRBJ1-4; D remains ambiguous. V lost 3 bases to trimming and J lost 5 bases, with 4 bases between them. CDR3 length: 12 amino acids. Looked up from germline, CDR1 is LNHDA and CDR2 is SQIVND (reference sequence). The CDR3 DNA reads as TGTGCCAGTAGTATCGGGAATGAAAAACTGTTTTTT. Its translation is CASSIGNEKLFF.

The genes are TRBV27 and TRBJ2-1, with a weak D call TRBD2 (5 bases). This CDR3 comprises 12 residues. V lost 3 bases and J lost 5, with 5 bases in between. CDR1 is MNHEY and CDR2 is SMNVEV in the germline V gene (reference sequence). This CDR3 is CASSFGDNEQFF. The CDR3 bases are TGTGCCAGCAGTTTCGGGGACAATGAGCAGTTCTTC.

This clone has only a few counts. This chain joins TRBV7-9 and TRBJ2-1; the D is unclear. Germline V gene data show CDR1 as SEHNR and CDR2 as FQNEAQ (reference sequence). The CDR3 is made up of 14 amino acids. Trimming cost V 0 bases and J 7 bases, with 10 bases left between them. The CDR3 here is CASSLAGQPNEQFF. CDR3 DNA: TGTGCCAGCAGCTTAGCGGGCCAGCCGAATGAGCAGTTCTTC.

J is TRBJ2-2 and V is TRBV30, with 8 bases fitting TRBD1. V was clipped by 6 bases and J by 5 bases; unmatched bases: 5. Germline CDR1 GTSNPN, CDR2 SVGIG (reference sequence). This CDR3 has 13 residues. The DNA of the CDR3 is TGTGCCTGTGGACAGGGTTCGACCGGGGAGCTGTTTTTT. Its translation is CACGQGSTGELFF.

CDR3 sequence reads: CASSSGEDGETQYF. CDR3 DNA sequence: TGCGCCAGCAGCTCGGGGGAAGATGGAGAGACCCAGTACTTC. The V and J genes are TRBV5-1 and TRBJ2-5; weak D call: TRBD2 (6 bases). This CDR3 contains 14 residues. Germline-derived CDR1 and CDR2 are SGHRS and YFSETQ. V lost 3 bases and J 4 bases, leaving 13 bases between the germline ends.

The V call is TRBV15, the J call TRBJ2-1; D not certain. The CDR3 length is 15 residues. Trimming removed 4 bases at V and 0 bases at J, with 10 bases between. Germline lookup yields CDR1 LNHNV and CDR2 YYDKDF (reference sequence). The CDR3 region has the DNA TGTGCCACCAGCACGTGGGGAAGCTCCTACAATGAGCAGTTCTTC. This sequence encodes CATSTWGSSYNEQFF.

CDR3 in amino acids: CASGESGSVDGELFF. DNA for the CDR3: TGTGCCAGCGGGGAGAGCGGGAGCGTCGACGGGGAGCTGTTTTTT. The rearrangement uses TRBV2 and TRBJ2-2, with 8 positions matching TRBD2. Germline V gene data show CDR1 as SNHLY and CDR2 as FYNNEI. There are 15 residues in the CDR3. V gave up 8 bases and J gave up 7 bases; unmatched junction bases: 12.

The rearrangement links TRBV6-5 to TRBJ2-7, with 9 positions matching TRBD1. The CDR3 is made up of 15 amino acids. V lost 4 bases and J lost 0; bases outside the gene matches: 4. CDR1 and CDR2 from the germline V gene are MNHEY and SVGAGI. Here the CDR3 reads CASSSDRGASYEQYF. The CDR3 DNA is TGTGCCAGCAGTTCCGACAGGGGGGCCTCCTACGAGCAGTACTTC.

The chain couples TRBV7-3 to TRBJ1-1; D is possibly TRBD1 (5 bases). Trimming took 2 bases from V and 3 from J, leaving 10 bases between them. Per the germline V gene, CDR1 is SGHTA and CDR2 is FQGTGA. The length of the CDR3 is 14 residues. The CDR3 DNA reads TGTGCCAGCAGCTTAGAGGGGCGCGACACTGAAGCTTTCTTT. Protein: CASSLEGRDTEAFF.

The chain recombines TRBV7-2 with TRBJ2-5; no clear D gene. The CDR3 is 14 amino acids. V was trimmed by 0 bases and J by 2 bases, leaving 7 bases between them. Germline V gene lookup returns CDR1 SGHTA and CDR2 FQGNSA. The DNA for the CDR3 is TGTGCCAGCAGCTTAGCTAGGAGACAAGAGACCCAGTACTTC. Its protein product is CASSLARRQETQYF.

This rearrangement joins TRBV7-3 to TRBJ2-5; maybe TRBD2 (6 bases). Per germline, CDR1 SGHTA and CDR2 FQGTGA. Trimming stripped 0 bases from V and 5 bases from J, with 13 bases between. This CDR3 contains 15 residues. The CDR3 is CASSLTGTRDETQYF. In DNA form, the CDR3 reads TGTGCCAGCAGCTTAACGGGGACTCGGGACGAGACCCAGTACTTC.

The chain joins TRBV4-2 to TRBJ1-6; the D gene is possibly TRBD1 (5 bases). This CDR3 region has 16 residues. Trimming took off 0 bases at V and 13 bases at J, with 19 bases between the two ends. Germline CDR1 is LGHNA and CDR2 is YNFKEQ. As DNA, the CDR3 is TGTGCCAGCAGCCAAGATCCGGACACCACAAGGTCCCCCCTCCACTTT. This codes for CASSQDPDTTRSPLHF.

V usage is TRBV18 and J usage is TRBJ1-1; D possibly corresponds to TRBD1 (6 bases). Germline values: CDR1 KGHSH, CDR2 LQKENI. V was shortened by 1 base and J by 2 bases, with 11 bases between the two germline ends. This CDR3 has 15 residues. The DNA of the CDR3 is TGTGCCAGCTCACCACGCCCACAGGGAAACACTGAAGCTTTCTTT. The encoded protein is CASSPRPQGNTEAFF.

The rearrangement uses TRBV19 and TRBJ2-3, with unresolved D. This CDR3 contains 12 residues. The ends were cut back, 7 bases at V and 0 bases at J, with 5 bases in the middle. Germline V gene lookup returns CDR1 LNHDA and CDR2 SQIVND (reference sequence). The CDR3 protein is CASKTSTDTQYF. CDR3 sequence (DNA): TGTGCCAGTAAGACAAGCACAGATACGCAGTATTTT.

The rearrangement links TRBV6-5 to TRBJ2-7, with TRBD2 identical over 11 bases. There are 14 residues in the CDR3. Germline V gives CDR1 MNHEY, CDR2 SVGAGI. Trimming at V came to 6 bases and at J to 6 bases, leaving 7 bases not matched to a gene. The CDR3 is CASSGTSGASEQYF. CDR3 in DNA: TGTGCCAGCAGCGGGACTAGCGGAGCCTCCGAGCAGTACTTC.

This chain uses TRBV6-6 with TRBJ2-2; D ambiguous. Germline-derived CDR1 and CDR2 are MNHNY and SVGAGI (reference sequence). The CDR3 has 11 residues. The V end was cut by 7 bases, the J end by 8 bases, with 8 bases between. CDR3 sequence (DNA): TGTGCCAGCACCCCGCGAGGGGAGCTGTTTTTT. It translates to CASTPRGELFF.

The chain couples TRBV5-1 to TRBJ2-3; 11 bases match TRBD2. Looked up from germline, CDR1 is SGHRS and CDR2 is YFSETQ. Trimming removed 1 base from V and 3 bases from J; junction bases left unmatched: 4. CDR3 length: 16 residues. The CDR3 nucleotides read TGCGCCAGCAGCTTGACTAGCGGGAGTCTAACAGATACGCAGTATTTT. Translated: CASSLTSGSLTDTQYF.

The J gene is TRBJ1-1, the V gene TRBV19; possibly TRBD1 for D (5 bases). Germline V CDR1 and CDR2: LNHDA, SQIVND (reference sequence). Trimming pared 6 bases from V and 8 bases from J, leaving 16 bases between. The CDR3 is made up of 13 amino acids. The CDR3 loop reads CASRVNTGTEAFF. The CDR3 bases are TGTGCCAGTAGGGTGAACACCGGGACGGAAGCTTTCTTT.

The rearrangement uses TRBV5-6 and TRBJ1-2, with no clear D. The CDR3 runs 17 residues. CDR1 is SGHDT, CDR2 YYEEEE, per germline. The V end was cut by 2 bases, the J end by 2 bases, with 19 bases between. The CDR3 region is CASSLTSGPIPNYGYTF. For the CDR3, the DNA is TGTGCCAGCAGCTTAACCAGTGGGCCAATCCCAAACTATGGCTACACCTTC.

The chain carries TRBV4-2 and TRBJ2-1; 10 bases are shared with TRBD2. Trimming took 0 bases from V and 5 from J; bases not matched to a gene: 13. CDR1 and CDR2 (germline): LGHNA, YNFKEQ. The length of the CDR3 is 19 residues. In DNA, the CDR3 is TGTGCCAGCAGCCAAGATCGATCCTCCACTAGCGGGGTGAACAATGAGCAGTTCTTC. This sequence encodes CASSQDRSSTSGVNNEQFF.

The chain uses TRBV2 and TRBJ2-3; TRBD2 matches 14 bases. There are 14 residues in the CDR3. V trimming: 8 bases; J trimming: 7 bases; junction bases outside the gene matches: 5. The germline V gene encodes CDR1 SNHLY and CDR2 FYNNEI. CDR3 sequence: CASPGLAGENTQYF. CDR3 nucleotide sequence: TGTGCCAGCCCGGGACTAGCGGGGGAAAATACGCAGTATTTT.

The genes are TRBV28 and TRBJ1-2; possible D gene TRBD1, 5 bases. CDR3 length: 13 amino acids. V was cut by 2 bases and J by 1 base, with 5 bases left in between. The V gene's germline CDR1 is MDHEN and CDR2 SYDVKM. CDR3 coding DNA: TGTGCCAGCAGTTTAGGGGGTAACTATGGCTACACCTTC. Translated, it gives CASSLGGNYGYTF.

This chain connects TRBV19 to TRBJ2-7, with 9 bases identical to TRBD1. This CDR3 spans 14 amino acids. Germline V gives CDR1 LNHDA, CDR2 SQIVND (reference sequence). J lost 1 base, V lost 6 bases, and 4 bases had no gene match. The CDR3 nucleotides read TGTGCCAGTAGGAAGGGACAGGGATCCTACGAGCAGTACTTC. Encoded protein: CASRKGQGSYEQYF.